This is a list of T cell receptor beta chains from one sample in a study of blood T cells in healthy people across ages. TCRdb recomputed calls from the 5' RACE reads with MiXCR, one row per CDR3 protein. The table has over 600,000 distinct CDR3 sequences, around two fifths seen once; the top ten hold about 30%. The sample comprised blood. These receptors were obtained from a man at least 80 years old in good health. Both conserved end residues are part of each CDR3. D genes are given only for firm matches. Rows give clone size only sometimes, using once, few, many, or a class for an expanded clone.

j_call d_call v_call clone_size cdr3_aa cdr3_nt
TRBJ2-4 TRBD1 TRBV2 . CASTDRGGGIQYF TGTGCCAGCACTGACAGGGGGGGTGGCATTCAGTACTTC
TRBJ2-5 . TRBV24-1 . CATSDSQGRETQYF TGTGCCACCAGTGATTCACAGGGTCGAGAGACCCAGTACTTC
TRBJ1-3 . TRBV29-1 . CSVQSGGVSGNTIYF TGCAGCGTTCAATCCGGGGGGGTCTCTGGAAACACCATATATTTT
TRBJ1-4 TRBD1 TRBV7-9 . CASSTMGQAGEKLFF TGTGCCAGCAGCACAATGGGACAGGCGGGTGAAAAACTGTTTTTT
TRBJ2-1 . TRBV28 . CVSSLIRGGNEQFF TGTGTCAGCAGTTTAATAAGGGGGGGGAATGAGCAGTTCTTC
TRBJ2-1 . TRBV7-2 few CASSQSSRYNEQFF TGTGCCAGCAGCCAGAGCTCGAGGTATAATGAGCAGTTCTTC
TRBJ2-5 . TRBV29-1 many CSVDQGSEETQYF TGCAGCGTTGATCAGGGTAGTGAAGAGACCCAGTACTTC
TRBJ2-2 . TRBV6-2/TRBV6-3 . CGVRSYTGELFF TGTGGGGTTCGCTCCTACACCGGGGAGCTGTTTTTT
TRBJ2-1 TRBD1 TRBV9 . CASSQGQGEYNEQFF TGTGCCAGCAGCCAAGGACAGGGGGAGTACAATGAGCAGTTCTTC
TRBJ2-2 TRBD2 TRBV29-1 few CSVGGTGELFF TGCAGCGTGGGGGGGACCGGGGAGCTGTTTTTT
TRBJ2-3 TRBD1 TRBV7-2 . CASSTRQGGNTDTQYF TGTGCCAGCAGCACCCGACAGGGGGGGAACACAGATACGCAGTATTTT
TRBJ1-3 TRBD1 TRBV10-3 once CAISPPGTDGNTIYF TGTGCCATCAGTCCTCCCGGGACAGATGGAAACACCATATATTTT
TRBJ2-5 . TRBV7-8 . CASSLRDLAMETQYF TGTGCCAGCAGCTTAAGGGACCTTGCGATGGAGACCCAGTACTTC
TRBJ2-7 TRBD2 TRBV6-5 many CASNSAGGGSYEQYF TGTGCCAGCAACTCGGCGGGGGGTGGGTCCTACGAGCAGTACTTC
TRBJ2-4 TRBD1 TRBV28 many CASSSPDRVGAKNIQYF TGTGCCAGCAGTTCCCCGGACAGGGTCGGAGCCAAAAACATTCAGTACTTC
TRBJ1-2 . TRBV6-2/TRBV6-3 . CASSYNRGLSGYTF TGTGCCAGCAGTTACAATCGGGGGTTAAGTGGCTACACCTTC
TRBJ2-4 . TRBV12-3/TRBV12-4 few CASSSPGRLIQYF TGTGCCAGCAGCTCACCGGGGAGGCTCATTCAGTACTTC
TRBJ2-7 TRBD2 TRBV14 . CASSQDVASGRVYEQYF TGTGCCAGCAGCCAAGACGTCGCGAGCGGGAGAGTCTACGAGCAGTACTTC
TRBJ2-5 TRBD1 TRBV6-1 . CASSEAFTGVRETQYF TGTGCCAGCAGTGAAGCGTTTACAGGGGTTCGAGAGACCCAGTACTTC
TRBJ1-2 . TRBV15 many CATSSGGIQGDYGYTF TGTGCCACCAGCAGTGGGGGCATACAGGGAGACTATGGCTACACCTTC
TRBJ1-1 . TRBV7-9 . CASSLGVAATEAFF TGTGCCAGCAGCTTAGGGGTGGCAGCTACCGAAGCTTTCTTT
TRBJ2-6 . TRBV6-1 . CATRLGASSSGASVLTF TGTGCCACCAGACTGGGGGCATCTTCCTCTGGGGCCAGCGTCCTGACTTTC
TRBJ2-5 . TRBV5-1 few CASTLTGGYQETQYF TGCGCCAGCACGCTTACTGGCGGGTACCAAGAGACCCAGTACTTC
TRBJ2-1 . TRBV4-3 few CASSQDVGGGSSYNEQFF TGCGCCAGCAGCCAAGATGTAGGAGGGGGAAGCTCCTACAATGAGCAGTTCTTC
TRBJ2-5 TRBD2 TRBV3-1 . CASSQRGTSSRGEQYF TGTGCCAGCAGCCAGAGAGGGACTAGCTCTAGGGGTGAGCAGTACTTC
TRBJ2-1 TRBD1 TRBV5-1 . CASSAPGQGPNEQFF TGCGCCAGCAGCGCACCGGGACAGGGTCCGAATGAGCAGTTCTTC
TRBJ2-2 . TRBV10-3 . CAIITLGGGTGELFF TGTGCCATCATCACTCTGGGAGGCGGAACCGGGGAGCTGTTTTTT
TRBJ1-2 . TRBV6-5 . CAVRTANYGYTF TGTGCCGTCAGAACCGCTAACTATGGCTACACCTTC
TRBJ2-5 . TRBV11-2 . CASSLIEGETQYF TGTGCCAGCAGCTTGATCGAGGGGGAGACCCAGTACTTC
TRBJ1-6 TRBD1 TRBV28 . CASRPTGLEPPLHF TGTGCCAGCAGGCCGACAGGGCTGGAGCCACCCCTCCACTTT
TRBJ2-1 TRBD2 TRBV20-1 many CSAEGLADVRDEQFF TGCAGTGCTGAGGGCCTAGCGGACGTACGCGATGAGCAGTTCTTC
TRBJ2-1 TRBD1 TRBV3-1 . CASSQRLRQGVKETQFF TGTGCCAGCAGCCAACGCCTTCGGCAGGGGGTAAAAGAGACCCAGTTCTTC
TRBJ2-3 . TRBV7-6 once CASSLLVEAADTQYF TGTGCCAGCAGTCTTCTAGTTGAGGCGGCAGATACGCAGTATTTT
TRBJ2-1 . TRBV20-1 . CSASGGARGWEGEQFF TGCAGTGCTAGTGGTGGGGCTAGAGGGTGGGAAGGGGAGCAGTTCTTC
TRBJ1-1 . TRBV5-1 . CASRTVGGPEAFF TGCGCCAGCAGAACCGTGGGGGGGCCTGAAGCTTTCTTT
TRBJ2-7 TRBD2 TRBV20-1 . CSASGRAVDEQYF TGCAGTGCTAGCGGGAGGGCCGTCGATGAGCAGTACTTC
TRBJ2-7 TRBD1 TRBV28 . CASSTTTTGGSYNEQYF TGTGCCAGCAGCACAACGACAACAGGGGGGTCCTACAATGAGCAGTACTTC
TRBJ2-2 TRBD2 TRBV6-5 few CASRRLAGDTGELFF TGTGCCAGCAGGCGACTAGCGGGAGACACCGGGGAGCTGTTTTTT
TRBJ2-6 . TRBV7-6 many CASSSYWAQVAPGANVLTF TGTGCCAGCTCCTCTTATTGGGCACAGGTAGCACCTGGGGCCAACGTCCTGACTTTC
TRBJ2-3 . TRBV7-2 few CASSLMSDTQYF TGTGCCAGCAGCTTAATGTCAGATACGCAGTATTTT
TRBJ2-5 TRBD1 TRBV6-5 . CASSYAPTGGFGETQYF TGTGCCAGCAGTTACGCCCCGACAGGGGGCTTTGGAGAGACCCAGTACTTC
TRBJ2-5 . TRBV11-3 . CASSFSREETQYF TGTGCCAGCAGCTTTTCCAGGGAAGAGACCCAGTACTTC
TRBJ2-7 TRBD1 TRBV6-1 few CASSISGQGSYEQYF TGTGCCAGCAGTATAAGCGGACAGGGTAGCTACGAGCAGTACTTC
TRBJ1-5 . TRBV28 few CASSRDQGYSNQPQHF TGTGCCAGCAGTCGAGATCAGGGTTATAGCAATCAGCCCCAGCATTTT
TRBJ1-1 . TRBV2 . CASSEVAATEAFF TGTGCCAGCAGTGAAGTGGCAGCCACTGAAGCTTTCTTT
TRBJ1-5 . TRBV21-1 . CASSKEGVNNQPQHF TGTGCCAGCAGCAAAGAGGGGGTCAACAATCAGCCCCAGCATTTT
TRBJ1-4 . TRBV4-1 . CASSQVRGGNEKLFF TGCGCCAGCAGCCAAGTAAGGGGGGGGAATGAAAAACTGTTTTTT
TRBJ2-2 . TRBV2 . CASSGLRNTGELFF TGTGCCAGCAGTGGTCTACGTAACACCGGGGAGCTGTTTTTT
TRBJ2-7 . TRBV25-1 many CASSEYNSPYEQYF TGTGCCAGCAGTGAATATAACTCGCCTTACGAGCAGTACTTC
TRBJ2-1 TRBD1 TRBV20-1 many CSAARQGRFGNEQFF TGCAGTGCCGCACGACAGGGGAGATTTGGCAATGAGCAGTTCTTC